There are a few counts of the clone carrying this TCR beta chain. As yet, its antigen is unknown. One end of the junction fails to match germline, which may point to a read error. TCRdb recomputed calls from the reads with MiXCR, one row per CDR3 protein. The sample has 510,000 or so distinct CDR3 sequences, roughly 29% seen once. The CDR3 totals 21 residues. CDR1 SGHVS and CDR2 FNYEAQ come from the germline V gene. The entry originates in a study of T cell repertoires in cytomegalovirus infection. Study as a whole: Signatures in public TCR beta sequences pointed to both CMV infection and matching HLA type.

Findings of the study overall: CMV-specific TCR beta clonotypes restricted by HLA-C dominated the ex vivo response. Accumulated public TCR beta family frequency recognized individuals carrying CMV together with the relevant HLA.

What was sequenced was PBMCs. This clonotype was obtained from a human donor in good health (CMV status not recorded). Some clones in this sample may be carry-over from other donors' samples. This chain connects TRBV7-6 to TRBJ2-6; 8 bases match TRBD2. The CDR3 DNA reads TGTGCTAGCAGCTTATGGGTTTGGAATAGCGGGATCAACTCTGGGGCCAACGTCCTGACTTTC. Its protein is CASSLWVWNSGINSGANVLTF.